This TCR beta chain originates from a study of CD8+CD57+ T cells in acquired aplastic anemia (dated by TCRdb to 2017 to 2018). With regard to the full study: A mean of roughly 2.9 ug of DNA, ranging from roughly 0.19 to 27.4 ug, was extracted from sorted CD4+ and CD8+ cells. A CD8+CD57+ expansion meant a frequency higher than the mean frequency seen in healthy subjects. The full study reports these points: Twenty-nine CD8+ CDR3 sequences were found in both patients and controls but appeared to be highly expressed in patients and within the immunodominant clones of the patients. Between patients and healthy controls, no significant difference in CD8+ Simpson's diversity was found (P=0.060).

For CDR1 and CDR2, the germline V gene (reference sequence) lists GTSNPN and SVGIG. The CDR3 goes from the cysteine to the phenylalanine over 11 residues. Only the CDR3 DNA is retained, 33 bases long and in frame from the first base. Trimming takes 2 bases from V and 4 bases from J, and the germline ends sit 5 bases apart. Flow cytometry had shown CD8+CD57+ cell expansion in the patients selected for sequencing. All patients had severe acquired aplastic anemia diagnosed by International Study of Aplastic Anemia and Agranulocytosis and Camitta criteria. Patients had received no therapy at the time of blood sampling. In this study, sorted CD4+ and CD8+ T cells from the blood of healthy subjects and of severe aplastic anemia patients had their TCR repertoires deep-sequenced. Patients were enrolled under clinicaltrials.gov protocols 00001620, 01623167, 00001397, 00071045, 00081523 and 00961064 in the USA. Ficoll-Paque density gradient centrifugation was used to isolate peripheral blood mononuclear cells. CD4+ and CD8+ T cells were sorted by FACS or magnetic beads before DNA extraction.

Worth noting for this clonotype: Its target antigen remains unknown. Nothing much larger sits one base from this clone, and base qualities are not available.

Genomic DNA served as template for TCR beta VDJ combination and CDR3 sequence profiling. TCR repertoire sequencing was run on an Illumina HiSeq 2000. From the authors' description of their analysis: TRBV/TRBJ rearrangement plots, CDR3 size and DJ length profiles, and Simpson's diversity index were used to evaluate the repertoires. The immunodominant clone was defined as the most abundant DNA sequence in deep sequencing data. CDR3 amino acid sequences were screened for sharing across subjects and were compared with published repertoires and the VDJdb database. TCRdb took the public reads, trimmed them with fastp at Q25, ran MiXCR for clone calling and kept in-frame beta chains. Rows matching on CDR3 protein sequence are summarized as one entry with the most common DNA and genes. The V and J calls and clone size come from TCRdb's table, not from the authors' own analysis. The sample table records 150,000 to 200,000 distinct CDR3 sequences; less than 60% of these occur just once. The ten largest clonotypes hold roughly 2.9% of the sample.

Specimen: sorted CD4+, CD8+, or CD8+CD57+ T cells (not recorded which) from PBMCs. The chain is made from TRBV30 and TRBJ1-2, with no confident D gene call. The sequence derives from a human donor with aplastic anemia. The DNA is TGTGCCTGGAGTCAAACCTATGGCTACACCTTC. Its protein product is CAWSQTYGYTF.